This TCR beta chain was observed in a study of blood T cells in healthy people across ages (dated by TCRdb to the mid-2010s). Describing the broader study: In model experiments, template switching captured about one uniquely barcoded TCR beta cDNA molecule for every two T cells. For two donors (one aged 18 to 30 and one aged 80 or older), the study analyzed two additional independent replicas of 1 million unique cDNA reads from the same blood draw. The donors were divided into four age groups: young (average approximately 15 years), middle-aged (about 41), aged (approximately 62) and long-lived (82). To track age-related changes in TCR beta repertoire diversity, the study relied on deep sequencing normalized with unique cDNA molecular identifiers. Donors of different ages were randomly distributed across sequencing lanes to avoid experimental bias. Beyond this particular receptor, the publication reports: A strong correlation was found between observed TCR beta diversity and the percentage of naive T cells measured by flow cytometry. Estimates of total diversity from one million sequenced T cells were regarded as lower bounds and underestimates. Conclusive comparison of naive and antigen-experienced compartments was prevented by the profiling of bulk unsorted PBMCs. Because donor CMV infection status was unknown, age-related changes in expanded clonotypes were potentially confounded. Observed TCR beta diversity per million T cells fell roughly linearly with age, and a significant reduction was already apparent by age roughly 40. Compared with the aged group, the long-lived group had more naive CD4+ T cells, fewer expanded clones and increased TCR diversity, suggesting age selection.

The library was generated by 5' RACE. Sequenced using an Illumina HiSeq 2500. The second PCR ran for about 6 to 12 cycles and used a J-beta primer mix along with a sample-barcoded 5' primer. A unique molecular identifier was introduced onto each TCR beta cDNA molecule by a template-switch 5' adaptor carrying 12 random nucleotides. Each sample yielded at least 2.5 million CDR3-containing paired-end reads. The Mint cDNA synthesis kit, primed by a TRBC-specific oligonucleotide, was used to synthesize first-strand cDNA from all RNA. Following uracil-DNA glycosylase treatment, a first 18-cycle PCR with universal primers M1SS and BC2_uni_R was performed on all cDNA. Per the original workflow: Normalization of each sample was performed by random selection of 1 million high-quality reads, each carrying a distinct molecular identifier. Instead of being binned into consensus sequences, reads with shared molecular identifiers were discarded. MiTCR, run with a Q25 quality threshold and the strictest error-elimination algorithm, handled CDR3 identification, clonotype clustering and error correction. Lower-bound total TCR beta diversity was estimated with a nonparametric unseen species model using Euler transformation. Through fastp at Q25 and MiXCR, TCRdb rebuilt clones from the public reads, retaining in-frame beta chains. Duplicate CDR3 protein sequences are folded into a single record with the most common DNA and genes. The authors' filters were not applied to this entry. The sample records some 1.7 million distinct CDR3 sequences, roughly 28% of which are singletons. The ten largest account for roughly 8% of the sample.

The CDR3 numbers 13 residues from cysteine through phenylalanine. Only CDR3 DNA is held: 39 bases, read in frame from base 1. The germline V gene sets CDR1 to KGHSH and CDR2 to LQKENI. From V the trimming removes 3 bases and from J it removes 9 bases, while the gene matches leave 5 bases of the junction unaccounted for. This clonotype was found many times. Its antigen is unknown. No base quality values were provided; no much bigger clone lies one nucleotide off. The donors were 40 or so Caucasian individuals from Russia, aged roughly 6 to 100 years, who were systemically healthy. Approximately 9.3 milliliters of peripheral blood were drawn from each donor into EDTA-treated Vacutainer tubes. Ficoll-Paque density-gradient centrifugation was used to isolate PBMCs, with at least 6.5 million obtained per sample. Total RNA, at least 6 micrograms per sample, was extracted from PBMCs with Trizol reagent. Naive CD45RAhigh/CD27high T cell percentages were measured by flow cytometry on a PBMC aliquot from every donor.

The TCR was taken from a woman aged 25 to 45 in good health. The chain joins TRBV18 to TRBJ2-1; 7 of the junction bases match TRBD1. Sequenced material: blood. The CDR3 here reads CASSPRQGPEQFF. Read as DNA, the sequence is TGTGCCAGCTCACCGAGACAGGGACCTGAGCAGTTCTTC.